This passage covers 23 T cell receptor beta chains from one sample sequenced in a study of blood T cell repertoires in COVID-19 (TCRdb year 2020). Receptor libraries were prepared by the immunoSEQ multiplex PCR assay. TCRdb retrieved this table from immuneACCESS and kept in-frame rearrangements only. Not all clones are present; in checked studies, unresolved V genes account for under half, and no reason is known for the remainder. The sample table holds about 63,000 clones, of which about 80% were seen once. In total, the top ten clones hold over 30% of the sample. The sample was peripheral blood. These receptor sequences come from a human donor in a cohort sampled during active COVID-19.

CDR3 region: CASSDPGLAGATQETQYF. For the CDR3, the DNA is TGTGCCAGTAGTGATCCGGGACTAGCGGGAGCGACCCAAGAGACCCAGTACTTC. The rearrangement uses TRBV19 and TRBJ2-5; 14 nucleotides agree with TRBD2. With 5 bases clipped from V and 1 base from J, the junction kept 9 bases outside the gene matches. Germline V gene data show CDR1 as LNHDA and CDR2 as SQIVND (reference sequence). The CDR3 length is 18 residues.

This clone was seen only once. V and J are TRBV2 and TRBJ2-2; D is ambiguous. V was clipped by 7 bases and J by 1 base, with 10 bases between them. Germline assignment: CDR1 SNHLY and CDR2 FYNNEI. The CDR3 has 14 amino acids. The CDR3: CASIRQENTGELFF. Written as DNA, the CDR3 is TGTGCCAGCATAAGGCAGGAGAACACCGGGGAGCTGTTTTTT.

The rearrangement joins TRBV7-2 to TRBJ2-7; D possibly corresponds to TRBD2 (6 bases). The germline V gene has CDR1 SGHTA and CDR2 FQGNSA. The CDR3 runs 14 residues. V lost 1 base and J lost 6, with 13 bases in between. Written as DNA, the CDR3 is TGTGCCAGCAGCTTAGTGAGATCGGGAGTCGAGCAGTACTTC. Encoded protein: CASSLVRSGVEQYF. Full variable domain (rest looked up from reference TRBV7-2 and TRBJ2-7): GAGVSQSPSNKVTEKGKDVELRCDPISGHTALYWYRQSLGQGLEFLIYFQGNSAPDKSGLPSDRFSAERTGGSVSTLTIQRTQQEDSAVYLCASSLVRSGVEQYFGPGTRLTVT.

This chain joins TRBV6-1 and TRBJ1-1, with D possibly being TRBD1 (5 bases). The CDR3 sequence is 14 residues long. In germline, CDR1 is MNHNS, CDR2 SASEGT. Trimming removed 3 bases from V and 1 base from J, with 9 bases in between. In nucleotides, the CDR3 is TGTGCCAGCAGTGACAGGAGGGGGAACACTGAAGCTTTCTTT. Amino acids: CASSDRRGNTEAFF.

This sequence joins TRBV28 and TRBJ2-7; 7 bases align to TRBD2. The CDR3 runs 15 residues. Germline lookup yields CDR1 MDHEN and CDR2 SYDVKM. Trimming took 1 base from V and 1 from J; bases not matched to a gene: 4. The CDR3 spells CASSLSSGSSYEQYF. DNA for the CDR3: TGTGCCAGCAGTTTATCTAGCGGAAGTTCCTACGAGCAGTACTTC.

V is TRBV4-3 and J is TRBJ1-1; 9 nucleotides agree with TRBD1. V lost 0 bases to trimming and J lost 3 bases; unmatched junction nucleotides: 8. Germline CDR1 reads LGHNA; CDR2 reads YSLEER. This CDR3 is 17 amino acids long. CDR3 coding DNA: TGCGCCAGCAGCCAAGAGCTTCCAAGGACAGGGGACACTGAAGCTTTCTTT. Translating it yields CASSQELPRTGDTEAFF.

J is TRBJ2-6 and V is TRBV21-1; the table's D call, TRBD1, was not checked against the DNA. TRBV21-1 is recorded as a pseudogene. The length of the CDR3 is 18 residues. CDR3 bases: TGTGCCAGCACCCCTCGGGCAGTTACAGGGTCTGGGGCCAACGTCCTGACTTTC. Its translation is CASTPRAVTGSGANVLTF.

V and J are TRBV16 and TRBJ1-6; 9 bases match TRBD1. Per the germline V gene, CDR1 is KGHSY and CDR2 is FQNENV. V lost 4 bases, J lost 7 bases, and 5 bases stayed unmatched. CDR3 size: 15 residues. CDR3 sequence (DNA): TGTGCCAGCAGCCCGTCCGGACAGGGGAATTCACCCCTCCACTTT. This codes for CASSPSGQGNSPLHF.

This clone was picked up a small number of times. The CDR3 loop reads CASSEAGTSGSFFIPSEQFF. CDR3 DNA: TGTGCCAGCAGTGAAGCAGGGACTAGCGGGAGTTTTTTCATCCCTTCTGAGCAGTTCTTC. V gene TRBV2 combines with J gene TRBJ2-1, with 14 bases aligning to TRBD2. Trimming took 0 bases from V and 9 from J; bases not matched to a gene: 16. Germline CDR1 is SNHLY and CDR2 is FYNNEI. This CDR3 spans 20 amino acids.

The CDR3 sequence: CASSLGRDYTF. DNA of the CDR3: TGTGCCAGCTCACTAGGCAGGGACTACACCTTC. The chain carries TRBV18 and TRBJ1-2, with TRBD1 as a possible D gene (5 bases). The V and J ends lost 4 bases and 10 bases respectively, with 10 bases between them. This CDR3 spans 11 amino acids. Germline V gene lookup returns CDR1 KGHSH and CDR2 LQKENI.

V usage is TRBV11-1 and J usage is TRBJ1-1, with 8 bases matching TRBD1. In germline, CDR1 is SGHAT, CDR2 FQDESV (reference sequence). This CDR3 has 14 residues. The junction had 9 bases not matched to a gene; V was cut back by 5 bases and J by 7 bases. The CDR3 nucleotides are TGTGCCAGCAGCGTCACAGGGGGTATGCTTGAAGCTTTCTTT. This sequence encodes CASSVTGGMLEAFF. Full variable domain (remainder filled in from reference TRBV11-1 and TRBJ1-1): EAEVAQSPRYKITEKSQAVAFWCDPISGHATLYWYRQILGQGPELLVQFQDESVVDDSQLPKDRFSAERLKGVDSTLKIQPAELGDSAMYLCASSVTGGMLEAFFGQGTRLTVV.

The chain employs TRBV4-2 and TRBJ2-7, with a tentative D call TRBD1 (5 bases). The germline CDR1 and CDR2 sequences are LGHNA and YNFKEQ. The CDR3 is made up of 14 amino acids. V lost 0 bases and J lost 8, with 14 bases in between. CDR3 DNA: TGTGCCAGCAGCCAAGATCCACAGGAGAGCAAGCAGTACTTC. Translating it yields CASSQDPQESKQYF.

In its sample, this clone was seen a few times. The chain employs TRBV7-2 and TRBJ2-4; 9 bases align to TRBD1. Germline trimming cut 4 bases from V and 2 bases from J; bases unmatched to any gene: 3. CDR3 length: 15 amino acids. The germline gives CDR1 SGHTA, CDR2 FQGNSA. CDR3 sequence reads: CASSSGQGTKNIQYF. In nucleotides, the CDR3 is TGTGCCAGCAGCTCAGGACAGGGGACCAAAAACATTCAGTACTTC.

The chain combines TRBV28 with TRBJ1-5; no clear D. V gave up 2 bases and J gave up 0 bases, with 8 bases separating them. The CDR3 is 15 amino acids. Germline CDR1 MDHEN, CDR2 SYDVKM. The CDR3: CASSLAAYSNQPQHF. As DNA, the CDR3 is TGTGCCAGCAGTTTAGCGGCATATAGCAATCAGCCCCAGCATTTT.

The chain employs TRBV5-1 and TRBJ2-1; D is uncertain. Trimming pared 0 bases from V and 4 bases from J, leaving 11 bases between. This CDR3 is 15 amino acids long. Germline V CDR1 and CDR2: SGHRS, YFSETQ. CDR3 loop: CASSLADRGYNEQFF. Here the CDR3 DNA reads TGCGCCAGCAGCTTGGCGGATCGCGGATACAATGAGCAGTTCTTC.

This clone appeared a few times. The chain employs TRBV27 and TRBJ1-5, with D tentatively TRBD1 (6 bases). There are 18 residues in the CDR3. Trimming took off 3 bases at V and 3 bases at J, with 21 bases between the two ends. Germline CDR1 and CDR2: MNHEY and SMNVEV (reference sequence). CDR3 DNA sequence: TGTGCCAGCAGTTTGAGGTGGGCAGGGGAGGGGTCCAATCAGCCCCAGCATTTT. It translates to CASSLRWAGEGSNQPQHF.

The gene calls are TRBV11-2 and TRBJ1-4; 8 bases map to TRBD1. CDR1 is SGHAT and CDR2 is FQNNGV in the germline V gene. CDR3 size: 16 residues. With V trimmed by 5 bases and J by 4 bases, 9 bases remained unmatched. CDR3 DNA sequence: TGTGCCAGCAGCCGGACAGGGCTCCCGGTTAATGAAAAACTGTTTTTT. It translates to CASSRTGLPVNEKLFF.

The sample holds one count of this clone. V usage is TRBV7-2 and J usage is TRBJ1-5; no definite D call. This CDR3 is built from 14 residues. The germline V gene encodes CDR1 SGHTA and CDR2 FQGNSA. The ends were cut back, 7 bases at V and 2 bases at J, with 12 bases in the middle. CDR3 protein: CASTRGGGNQPQHF. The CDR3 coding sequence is TGTGCCAGCACCCGGGGAGGCGGCAATCAGCCCCAGCATTTT.

This CDR3 reads CASSYGRNQPQHF. The CDR3 DNA follows: TGTGCCAGCAGTTACGGCCGCAATCAGCCCCAGCATTTT. V usage is TRBV6-5 and J usage is TRBJ1-5, with no clear D. Trimming pared 2 bases from V and 2 bases from J, leaving 4 bases between. Germline V gene sequence: CDR1 MNHEY, CDR2 SVGAGI. The CDR3 has 13 residues.

As DNA, the CDR3 is TGTGCCAGCACCCACGGGGGGGGGCGCGCTGGAAACACCATATATTTT. It yields the protein CASTHGGGRAGNTIYF. The rearrangement joins TRBV6-6 to TRBJ1-3; TRBD1 might be the D (6 bases). CDR1 is MNHNY, CDR2 SVGAGI, per germline (reference sequence). The V end was cut by 7 bases, the J end by 2 bases, with 18 bases between. This CDR3 has 16 residues.

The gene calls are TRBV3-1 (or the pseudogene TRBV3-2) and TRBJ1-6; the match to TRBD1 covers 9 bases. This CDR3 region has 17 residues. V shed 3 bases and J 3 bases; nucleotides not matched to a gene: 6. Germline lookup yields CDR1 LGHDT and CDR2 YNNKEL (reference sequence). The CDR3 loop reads CASSQTGTGYYNSPLHF. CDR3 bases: TGTGCCAGCAGCCAGACCGGGACAGGGTACTATAATTCACCCCTCCACTTT.

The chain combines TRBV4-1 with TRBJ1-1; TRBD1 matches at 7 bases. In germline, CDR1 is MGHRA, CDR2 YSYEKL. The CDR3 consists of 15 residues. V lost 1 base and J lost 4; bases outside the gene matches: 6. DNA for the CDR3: TGCGCCAGCAGCCAAGCAGGGACAGCTCTCACTGAAGCTTTCTTT. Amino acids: CASSQAGTALTEAFF.

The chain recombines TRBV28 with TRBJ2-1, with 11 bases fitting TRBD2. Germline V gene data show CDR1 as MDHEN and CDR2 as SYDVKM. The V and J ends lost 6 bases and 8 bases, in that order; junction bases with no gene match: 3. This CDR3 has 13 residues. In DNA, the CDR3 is TGTGCCAGCAGGACTAGCGGGAACCATGAGCAGTTCTTC. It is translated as CASRTSGNHEQFF.